These 5 T cell receptor beta chains originate from one sample sequenced in a study of PD-1 blockade in classical Hodgkin lymphoma. Sequenced by immunoSEQ multiplex PCR; TCRdb stores in-frame clones only, minus some. This table holds 12,000 or so clones, approximately 84% found once. With no exception, relapse followed autologous stem cell transplantation in all patients, and brentuximab vedotin exposure varied. Sequencing used peripheral blood mononuclear cells (PBMCs), obtained at baseline. The receptors here all came from a human donor with classical Hodgkin lymphoma.

CDR3 coding DNA: TGCGCCAGCAGCTTTTCCCCGCCAGGGGAAAATTCACCCCTCCACTTT. Its protein is CASSFSPPGENSPLHF. This chain joins TRBV5-1 and TRBJ1-6; a possible D gene is TRBD1 (6 bases). This CDR3 region has 16 residues. Between the trimmed V and J ends, which lost 2 bases and 7 bases, there was a span of 16 bases. CDR1 is SGHRS and CDR2 is YFSETQ in the germline V gene.

The chain recombines TRBV5-1 with TRBJ1-5; D remains unclear. This CDR3 comprises 13 residues. Trimming left V 2 bases short and J 0 bases short, with 3 bases between. Per germline, CDR1 SGHRS and CDR2 YFSETQ. The CDR3 coding sequence is TGCGCCAGCAGCTTACTTAGCAATCAGCCCCAGCATTTT. It encodes CASSLLSNQPQHF. The variable domain in full, completed from reference TRBV5-1 and TRBJ1-5, reads KAGVTQTPRYLIKTRGQQVTLSCSPISGHRSVSWYQQTPGQGLQFLFEYFSETQRNKGNFPGRFSGRQFSNSRSEMNVSTLELGDSALYLCASSLLSNQPQHFGDGTRLSIL.

The V call is TRBV5-6, the J call TRBJ1-2, with D possibly being TRBD1 (6 bases). Germline loops: CDR1 SGHDT, CDR2 YYEEEE. The CDR3 consists of 12 residues. V shed 7 bases and J shed 4 bases, with 11 bases lying between them. CDR3 DNA sequence: TGTGCCAGCTTACAGGGTAGCTATGGCTACACCTTC. This sequence encodes CASLQGSYGYTF.

The rearrangement joins TRBV29-1 to TRBJ2-7; 7 positions agree with TRBD1. V trimming: 1 base; J trimming: 1 base; junction bases outside the gene matches: 4. Germline CDR1 is SQVTM and CDR2 is ANQGSEA. CDR3 length: 14 residues. The CDR3 loop is CSVEGGQLSYEQYF. The CDR3 DNA is TGCAGCGTTGAAGGGGGACAGTTGTCCTACGAGCAGTACTTC.

This clone was seen only once. This sequence joins TRBV4-1 and TRBJ2-5; D ambiguous. The CDR3 has 14 amino acids. Germline CDR1 and CDR2: MGHRA and YSYEKL. Trimming pared 1 base from V and 1 base from J, leaving 7 bases between. CDR3: CASSQVGFQETQYF. The CDR3 DNA reads TGCGCCAGCAGCCAAGTGGGGTTCCAAGAGACCCAGTACTTC.